The clone carrying this T cell receptor (beta chain) was found many times. The study built unsorted libraries from 2 million PBMCs kept at -80 C. With 10-nucleotide random UMIs, 5'RACE was used to make the cDNA. TCRdb reprocessed the 5' RACE reads via MiXCR and lists one record per CDR3 protein. In the table there are roughly 74,000 distinct CDR3 sequences, 5.2% of which are singletons. These data come from a study of neurological immune-mediated disorders. CDR3 length equals 15 residues. From germline, CDR1 is SGHAT and CDR2 FQNNGV. The V segment lost 0 bases and the J segment 9 bases; nucleotides outside the gene matches: 7.

The sequenced sample consisted of PBMCs. The sequence derives from a man between 18 and 29 years old with multiple sclerosis. The V call is TRBV11-2, the J call TRBJ2-1, with TRBD2 matching 8 bases. CDR3: CASSLDRTSKGEQFF. The CDR3 DNA reads TGTGCCAGCAGCTTAGACCGGACTAGCAAGGGTGAGCAGTTCTTC.